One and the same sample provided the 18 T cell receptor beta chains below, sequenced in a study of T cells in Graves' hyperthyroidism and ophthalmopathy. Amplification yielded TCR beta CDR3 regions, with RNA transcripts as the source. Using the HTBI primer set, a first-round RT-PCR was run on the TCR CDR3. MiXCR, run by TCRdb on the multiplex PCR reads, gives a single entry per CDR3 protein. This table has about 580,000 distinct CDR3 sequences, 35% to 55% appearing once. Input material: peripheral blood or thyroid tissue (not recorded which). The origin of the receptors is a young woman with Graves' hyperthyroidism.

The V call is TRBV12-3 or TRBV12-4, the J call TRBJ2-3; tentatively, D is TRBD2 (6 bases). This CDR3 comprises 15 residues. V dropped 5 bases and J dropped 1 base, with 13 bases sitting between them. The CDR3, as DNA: TGTGCCAGCAGTCTATGGGAGCGGGGCACAGATACGCAGTATTTT. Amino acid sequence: CASSLWERGTDTQYF.

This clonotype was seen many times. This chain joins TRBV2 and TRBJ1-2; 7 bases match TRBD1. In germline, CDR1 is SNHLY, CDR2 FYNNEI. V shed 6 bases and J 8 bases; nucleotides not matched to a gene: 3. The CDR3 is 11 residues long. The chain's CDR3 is CASRQGDGYTF. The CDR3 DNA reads TGTGCCAGCAGGCAGGGGGACGGCTACACCTTC.

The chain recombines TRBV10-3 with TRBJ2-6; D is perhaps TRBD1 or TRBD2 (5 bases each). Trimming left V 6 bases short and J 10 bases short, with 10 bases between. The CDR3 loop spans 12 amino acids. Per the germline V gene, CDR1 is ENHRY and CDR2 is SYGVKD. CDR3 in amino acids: CAISPEGNVLTF. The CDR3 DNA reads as TGTGCCATCAGCCCTGAGGGGAACGTCCTGACTTTC.

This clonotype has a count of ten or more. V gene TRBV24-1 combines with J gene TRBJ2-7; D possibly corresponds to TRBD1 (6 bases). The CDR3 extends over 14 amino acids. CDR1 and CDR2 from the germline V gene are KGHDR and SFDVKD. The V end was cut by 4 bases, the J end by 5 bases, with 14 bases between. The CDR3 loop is CATSDHYRVHEQYF. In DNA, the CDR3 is TGTGCCACCAGTGACCACTACAGGGTACACGAGCAGTACTTC.

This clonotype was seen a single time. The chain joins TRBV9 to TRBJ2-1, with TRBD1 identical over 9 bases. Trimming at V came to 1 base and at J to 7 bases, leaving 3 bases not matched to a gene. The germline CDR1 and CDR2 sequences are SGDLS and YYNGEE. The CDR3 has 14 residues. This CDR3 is CASSVKQGANEQFF. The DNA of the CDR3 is TGTGCCAGCAGCGTAAAACAGGGGGCTAATGAGCAGTTCTTC.

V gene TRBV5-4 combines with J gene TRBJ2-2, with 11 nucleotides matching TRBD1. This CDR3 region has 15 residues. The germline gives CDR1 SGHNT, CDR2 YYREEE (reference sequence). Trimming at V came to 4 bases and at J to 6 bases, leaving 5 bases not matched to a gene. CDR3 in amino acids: CASSGGTGGSGELFF. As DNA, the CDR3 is TGTGCCAGCAGCGGGGGGACAGGGGGTTCCGGGGAGCTGTTTTTT.

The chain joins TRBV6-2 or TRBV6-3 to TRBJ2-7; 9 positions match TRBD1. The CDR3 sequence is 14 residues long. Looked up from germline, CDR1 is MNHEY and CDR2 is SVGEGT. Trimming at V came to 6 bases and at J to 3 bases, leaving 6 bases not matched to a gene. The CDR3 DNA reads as TGTGCCAGCAGCCCGGTGACAGGGGGCTACGAGCAGTACTTC. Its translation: CASSPVTGGYEQYF.

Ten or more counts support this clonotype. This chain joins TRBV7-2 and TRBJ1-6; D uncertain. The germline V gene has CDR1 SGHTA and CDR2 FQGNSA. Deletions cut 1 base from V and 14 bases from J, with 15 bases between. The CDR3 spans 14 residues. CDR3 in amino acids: CASSLEGGPKALHF. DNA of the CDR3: TGTGCCAGCAGCTTAGAGGGCGGACCTAAGGCCCTCCACTTT.

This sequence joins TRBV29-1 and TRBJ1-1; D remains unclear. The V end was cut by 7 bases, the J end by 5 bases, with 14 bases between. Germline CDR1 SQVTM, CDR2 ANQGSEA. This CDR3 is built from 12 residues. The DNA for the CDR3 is TGCAGCGCGCAGACAACGACTACTGAAGCTTTCTTT. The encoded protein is CSAQTTTTEAFF.

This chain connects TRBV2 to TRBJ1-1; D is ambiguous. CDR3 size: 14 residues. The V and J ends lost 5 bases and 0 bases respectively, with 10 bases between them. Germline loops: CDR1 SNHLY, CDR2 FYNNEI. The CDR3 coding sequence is TGTGCCAGCAGTTTGCTTCCGTTGAACACTGAAGCTTTCTTT. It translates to CASSLLPLNTEAFF.

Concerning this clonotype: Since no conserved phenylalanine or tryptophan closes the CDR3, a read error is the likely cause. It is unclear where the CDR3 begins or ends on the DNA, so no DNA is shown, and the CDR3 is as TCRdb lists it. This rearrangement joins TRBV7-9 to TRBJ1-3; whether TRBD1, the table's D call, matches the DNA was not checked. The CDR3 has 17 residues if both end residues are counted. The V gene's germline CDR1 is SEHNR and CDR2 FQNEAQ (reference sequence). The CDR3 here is CASSSTSAEQFFGPGKI.

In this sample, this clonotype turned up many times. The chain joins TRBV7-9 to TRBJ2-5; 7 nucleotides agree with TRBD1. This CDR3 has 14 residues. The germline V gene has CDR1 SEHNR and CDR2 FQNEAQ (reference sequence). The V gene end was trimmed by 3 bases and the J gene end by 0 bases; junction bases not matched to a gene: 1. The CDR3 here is CASSLDRYQETQYF. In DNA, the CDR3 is TGTGCCAGCAGCTTGGACAGGTACCAAGAGACCCAGTACTTC.

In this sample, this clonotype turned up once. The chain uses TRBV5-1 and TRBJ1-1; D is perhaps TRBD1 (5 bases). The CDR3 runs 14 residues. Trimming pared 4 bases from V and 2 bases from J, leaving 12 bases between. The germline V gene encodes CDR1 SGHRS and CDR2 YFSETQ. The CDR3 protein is CASSPGAINTEAFF. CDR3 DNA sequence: TGCGCCAGCAGCCCCGGGGCGATCAACACTGAAGCTTTCTTT.

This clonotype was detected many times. The CDR3 DNA reads TGTGCCAGCAGCTCTTGGACAGAAGGAAACACCATATATTTT. Its translation is CASSSWTEGNTIYF. The V call is TRBV5-4, the J call TRBJ1-3; the D gene is possibly TRBD1 (6 bases). CDR3 length equals 14 residues. The germline gives CDR1 SGHNT, CDR2 YYREEE (reference sequence). The ends were cut back, 3 bases at V and 4 bases at J, with 11 bases in the middle.

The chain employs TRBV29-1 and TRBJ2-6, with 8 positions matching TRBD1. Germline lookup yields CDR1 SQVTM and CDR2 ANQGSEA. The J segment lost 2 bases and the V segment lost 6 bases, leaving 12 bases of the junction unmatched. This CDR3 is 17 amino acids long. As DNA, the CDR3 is TGCAGCGTGGTCAGGACAGGGTGGGACACTGGGGCCAACGTCCTGACTTTC. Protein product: CSVVRTGWDTGANVLTF.

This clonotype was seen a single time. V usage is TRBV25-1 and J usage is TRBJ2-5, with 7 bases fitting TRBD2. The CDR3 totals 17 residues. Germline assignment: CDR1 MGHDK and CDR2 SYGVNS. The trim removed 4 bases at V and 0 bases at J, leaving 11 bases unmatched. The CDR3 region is CASSATGGSWYQETQYF. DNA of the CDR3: TGTGCCAGCAGTGCTACCGGGGGGAGTTGGTACCAAGAGACCCAGTACTTC. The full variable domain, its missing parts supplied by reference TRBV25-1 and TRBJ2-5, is EADIYQTPRYLVIGTGKKITLECSQTMGHDKMYWYQQDPGMELHLIHYSYGVNSTEKGDLSSESTVSRIRTEHFPLTLESARPSHTSQYLCASSATGGSWYQETQYFGPGTRLLVL.

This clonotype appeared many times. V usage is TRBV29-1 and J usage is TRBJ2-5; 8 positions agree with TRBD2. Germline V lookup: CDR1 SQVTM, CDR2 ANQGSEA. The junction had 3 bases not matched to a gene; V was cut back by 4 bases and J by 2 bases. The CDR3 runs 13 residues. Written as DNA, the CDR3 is TGCAGCGTTGGGGGACTAGGGCAAGAGACCCAGTACTTC. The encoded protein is CSVGGLGQETQYF. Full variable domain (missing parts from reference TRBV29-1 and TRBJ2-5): SAVISQKPSRDICQRGTSLTIQCQVDSQVTMMFWYRQQPGQSLTLIATANQGSEATYESGFVIDKFPISRPNLTFSTLTVSNMSPEDSSIYLCSVGGLGQETQYFGPGTRLLVL.

In DNA form, the CDR3 reads TGTGCCAGCAGCCCCCTGGAGGGAATAAACAATGAGCAGTTCTTC. Amino acids: CASSPLEGINNEQFF. V is TRBV5-5 and J is TRBJ2-1; the D gene is possibly TRBD2 (6 bases). The CDR3 spans 15 residues. The germline CDR1 and CDR2 sequences are SGHKS and YYEKEE (reference sequence). Trimming removed 4 bases at V and 5 bases at J, with 16 bases between.